The sequence of this TCR beta chain was determined in a study of blood T cells in healthy people across ages. Study-wide results and limits: More naive CD4+ cells and higher diversity marked long-lived donors relative to aged donors.

Unmatched junction bases numbered 7, after V lost 0 bases and J lost 12 bases. The CDR3 runs to 14 residues. Germline-derived CDR1 and CDR2 are DFQATT and SNEGSKA (reference sequence). A J-beta primer mix and a sample-barcoded 5' primer were used in a second PCR of about 6 to 12 cycles. MiXCR, run by TCRdb on the 5' RACE reads, gives a single entry per CDR3 protein. The sample records fewer than 800,000 distinct CDR3 sequences, less than 40% being singletons. Many counts were recorded for this clonotype. The antigen is unknown. The clonotype originates from an elderly woman in good health. V and J are TRBV20-1 and TRBJ2-1; 11 bases map to TRBD2. The sample consisted of blood. CDR3 amino acids: CSARDLAGGGWQFF. CDR3 DNA sequence: TGCAGTGCTAGAGATTTAGCGGGGGGGGGTTGGCAGTTCTTC.